Listed below are T cell receptor beta chains from one sample, sequenced in a study of cytomegalovirus exposure and HLA in healthy donors. The table came from immunoSEQ multiplex PCR; TCRdb's copy has only in-frame clones and leaves some out. The sample lists about 160,000 clones; approximately 78% were seen once. Sequencing was done on a sample of PBMCs. These receptors came from a girl aged 2-10 years in good health and CMV-seropositive. Each CDR3 is given with its conserved first and last residue. A D gene is named only where the DNA matches it firmly. The size field is filled for only some rows; it gives once, few, many or a size class.

>-|TRBJ2-5|TRBV7-9|-
TGTGCCAGCAGCTTGAGTCCCTGGTCGGGTGAGACCCAGTACTTC
CASSLSPWSGETQYF
>few|TRBJ2-5|TRBV6-1|-
TGTGCCAGCAGCCCCGGGGTTGCTCAAGAGACCCAGTACTTC
CASSPGVAQETQYF
>-|TRBJ2-5|TRBV30|TRBD2
TGTGCCTGGAGCGACGGAAGCGGGAGGGCCGCAGAGACCCAGTACTTC
CAWSDGSGRAAETQYF
>-|TRBJ2-7|TRBV14|TRBD2
TGTGCCAGCAGCCAAGACCGGGGGGGTTCGCGTCTTTTC
CASSQDRGGSRLF
>-|TRBJ1-5|TRBV2|-
TGTGCCAGCAGGGCCTCAGGGGAAAATCAGCCCCAGCATTTT
CASRASGENQPQHF
>-|TRBJ1-1|TRBV6-5|-
TGTGCCAGCAGTGACCCGGGATTGAACACTGAAGCTTTCTTT
CASSDPGLNTEAFF
>-|TRBJ2-7|TRBV6-5|-
TGTGCCAGCAGTTCGGACCCCGGGGGATCCTACGAGCAGTACTTC
CASSSDPGGSYEQYF
>-|TRBJ2-7|TRBV28|TRBD2
TGTGCCAGCAGTCCACCTAGCGGGAGAACCTACGAGCAGTACTTC
CASSPPSGRTYEQYF
>-|TRBJ2-5|TRBV30|-
TGTGCCTGGAAAGCGGGTGGGGAGACCCAGTACTTC
CAWKAGGETQYF
>few|TRBJ1-3|TRBV6-1|-
TGTGCCAGCAGTGAAATGGTTGGAGACACCATATATTTT
CASSEMVGDTIYF
>-|TRBJ2-7|TRBV5-1|-
TGCGCCAGCAGCTTGGAGCCCCAGGGGAGCTCCTACGAGCAGTACTTC
CASSLEPQGSSYEQYF
>-|TRBJ2-3|TRBV11-2|-
TGTGCCAGCAGCTTTGGGGCGTTCACAGATACGCAGTATTTT
CASSFGAFTDTQYF
>-|TRBJ2-1|TRBV10-1|-
TGCGCCAGCAGTGAAGGGGGCTCCTACAATGAGCAGTTCTTC
CASSEGGSYNEQFF
>-|TRBJ2-2|TRBV4-1|-
TGCGCCAGCAGTGATACTCGGGTTCTCGGGGAGCTGTTTTTT
CASSDTRVLGELFF
>-|TRBJ2-3|TRBV13|-
TGTGCCAGCAGCTTAGTCCAGGGTGGGACAGATACGCAGTATTTT
CASSLVQGGTDTQYF
>-|TRBJ1-1|TRBV28|-
TGTGCCAGCAGTTTATATAGCAACACTGAAGCTTTCTTT
CASSLYSNTEAFF
>-|TRBJ2-1|TRBV2|-
TGTGCCAGCAGTTCGGGAACACGTTACAATGAGCAGTTCTTC
CASSSGTRYNEQFF
>-|TRBJ1-2|TRBV9|TRBD1
TGTGCCAGCAGCGCGGGACAGGGTCGAAAGTATGGCTACACCTTC
CASSAGQGRKYGYTF
>-|TRBJ2-3|TRBV5-4|TRBD2
TGTGCCAGCAGCTTTCGACTAGCCCCAGATACGCAGTATTTT
CASSFRLAPDTQYF
>-|TRBJ2-1|TRBV10-1|TRBD2
TGCGCCAGCAGTGAGGGCCTAGCGGGGTACAATGAGCAGTTCTTC
CASSEGLAGYNEQFF
>once|TRBJ1-5|TRBV28|-
TGTGCCAGCAGTTTGTCCGGGGGGTGGCAGCCCCAGCATTTT
CASSLSGGWQPQHF
>-|TRBJ1-5|TRBV5-4|TRBD1
TGTGCCAGCAGCCAGGACAGGGGGCGAGCCCAGCATTTT
CASSQDRGRAQHF
>-|TRBJ2-3|TRBV25-1|-
TGTGCCAGCAGTGATGGGATGGCAGGGGCAGATAAGCAGTATTTT
CASSDGMAGADKQYF
>-|TRBJ2-2|TRBV5-1|TRBD2
TGCGCCAGCAGCTTGGCCGCAGCGGGAGGGACCGGGGAGCTGTTTTTT
CASSLAAAGGTGELFF
>once|TRBJ2-3|TRBV30|-
TGTGCCTGGAGTCTCGGAGTTCAGTATTTT
CAWSLGVQYF
>few|TRBJ1-4|TRBV5-1|-
TGCGCCAGCAGCTTCGGCGGATCAGAAAAACTGTTTTTT
CASSFGGSEKLFF
>-|TRBJ2-2|TRBV7-9|TRBD2
TGTGCCAGCAGAGATAAGGTGGATAGCGGGAGAAAGAGCACCGGGGAGCTGTTTTTT
CASRDKVDSGRKSTGELFF
>-|TRBJ2-3|TRBV29-1|TRBD2
TGCAGCGTTCAGGGGACTAGCGGGCTTAACGTGGGAAGCACAGATACGCAGTATTTT
CSVQGTSGLNVGSTDTQYF
>-|TRBJ2-3|TRBV2|TRBD2
TGTGCCAGCAGTGAAGTTCTAAGAGCGGGGGGGCAAGATACGCAGTATTTT
CASSEVLRAGGQDTQYF
>-|TRBJ2-3|TRBV7-3|TRBD2
TGTGCCAGCAGCTCCGGACTAGCGGCTGATACGCAGTATTTT
CASSSGLAADTQYF
>-|TRBJ2-2|TRBV4-2|TRBD1
TGTGCCAGCAGCCGCGTGGGACAGGGGGACACCGGGGAGCTGTTTTTT
CASSRVGQGDTGELFF
>-|TRBJ2-5|TRBV5-1|TRBD2
TGCGCCAGCAGCACCTGGCCGGTTGGGACTAGCGGAAAAGGGTCCCAGTACTTC
CASSTWPVGTSGKGSQYF
>-|TRBJ2-7|TRBV5-1|-
TGCGCCAGCAGCTTGGGAGGGAGCTCCTACGAGCAGTACTTC
CASSLGGSSYEQYF
>few|TRBJ1-1|TRBV7-9|-
TGTGCCAGCAGCTTGGGGGCTCAGAACACTGAAGCTTTCTTT
CASSLGAQNTEAFF
>once|TRBJ2-7|TRBV25-1|-
TGTGCCAGCAGTGATTTTGGGGCCCATGCCTACGAGCAGTACTTC
CASSDFGAHAYEQYF
>-|TRBJ2-1|TRBV6-6|TRBD2
TGTGCCAGCAGCCGACTAGCGGGCGGCGCCTACAATGAGCAGTTCTTC
CASSRLAGGAYNEQFF
>-|TRBJ1-5|TRBV27|-
TGTGCCAGCAGTTTAGGGACCGGGGGTGATCAGCCCCAGCATTTT
CASSLGTGGDQPQHF
>-|TRBJ2-7|TRBV28|TRBD2
TGTGCCAGCATGAGCGGGAGGTTACCCTACGAGCAGTACTTC
CASMSGRLPYEQYF
>-|TRBJ1-5|TRBV5-1|TRBD1
TGCGCCAGCAGCTTGGTAGGGGGCCAGCCCCAGCATTTT
CASSLVGGQPQHF
>-|TRBJ2-7|TRBV28|TRBD1
TGTGCCAGCAGTGGGGGACAGGCACCCTACGAGCAGTACTTC
CASSGGQAPYEQYF
>-|TRBJ2-5|TRBV4-1|-
TGCGCCAGCAGCCAAGATATAAGGGGCGTCGAGACCCAGTACTTC
CASSQDIRGVETQYF
>-|TRBJ1-4|TRBV7-3|TRBD1
TGTGCCAGCAGCTCAGGGGGCAGTTCGGGCGAAAAACTGTTTTTT
CASSSGGSSGEKLFF
>-|TRBJ2-3|TRBV5-1|-
TGCGCCAGCAGACAAGTAGCGGGCACAGATACGCAGTATTTT
CASRQVAGTDTQYF
>-|TRBJ2-5|TRBV6-1|TRBD2
TGTGCCAGCAGTGAGGGACTAGCGGGAGTGGAGACCCAGTACTTC
CASSEGLAGVETQYF
>once|TRBJ2-1|TRBV18|-
TGTGCCAGCTCACCACCGACGAGAGGGGGTAACAATGAGCAGTTCTTC
CASSPPTRGGNNEQFF
>-|TRBJ2-1|TRBV7-9|-
TGTGCCAGCAGCCTAAGCATTACTAATGAGCAGTTCTTC
CASSLSITNEQFF
>once|TRBJ1-2|TRBV7-9|TRBD1
TGTGCCAGCAGCGCGACCCGGGACAGGGGATATGGCTACACCTTC
CASSATRDRGYGYTF
>once|TRBJ1-4|TRBV6-5|TRBD1
TGTGCCAGCAGTTACGGACAGGGCAGGGAAAAACTGTTTTTT
CASSYGQGREKLFF
>-|TRBJ1-2|TRBV2|-
TGTGCCAGCAGTAGCGCGGGGTCCCTGCCCATCTATGGCTACACCTTC
CASSSAGSLPIYGYTF